This T cell receptor (beta chain) is drawn from a study of blood T cell repertoires in COVID-19. V lost 4 bases and J 2 bases, leaving 12 bases between the germline ends. This CDR3 contains 14 residues. Germline CDR1 reads SNHLY; CDR2 reads FYNNEI. The repertoire was sequenced with immunoSEQ multiplex PCR; TCRdb's copy has only in-frame clones and lacks some. The top ten hold over 0.7% of the sample, which has approximately 500,000 clones, approximately 92% seen once. The chain joins TRBV2 to TRBJ2-7; maybe TRBD2 (5 bases). This sequence originates from a man younger than 35 with COVID-19, enrolled during active disease. The specimen was peripheral blood. The CDR3 DNA reads TGTGCCAGCAGTGGAGGGAACGCTGCCTACGAGCAGTACTTC. Translating gives CASSGGNAAYEQYF. Variable domain in full (rest from reference TRBV2 and TRBJ2-7): EPEVTQTPSHQVTQMGQEVILRCVPISNHLYFYWYRQILGQKVEFLVSFYNNEISEKSEIFDDQFSVERPDGSNFTLKIRSTKLEDSAMYFCASSGGNAAYEQYFGPGTRLTVT.